The rows below give T cell receptor beta chains drawn from one sample of a study of blood T cell repertoires in COVID-19. Measured with immunoSEQ multiplex PCR; TCRdb has only the in-frame clones, and not every one. The repertoire has a few hundred thousand clones, around 89% of them found once; the top ten carry roughly 0.8%. Input material: peripheral blood. The receptors were gathered from a young man with acute or convalescent COVID-19. Both conserved end residues are part of each CDR3.

>14|TRBJ2-5|TRBV11-3
CASSPTGGEETQYF
>16|TRBJ1-2|TRBV4-1
CASSYSGTGLNYGYTF
>18|TRBJ2-2|TRBV3-1/TRBV3-2
CASSQVVRRAGESGELFF
>16|TRBJ1-5|TRBV25-1
CASSEGQGISNQPQHF
>18|TRBJ1-1|TRBV7-9
CASSSRPTPTGTAGEAFF
>15|TRBJ2-1|TRBV18
CASSPIANSYNEQFF
>18|TRBJ1-2|TRBV11-2
CASSLFVRTGPYNYGYTF
>16|TRBJ2-7|TRBV7-9
CASSPRQSETRYEQYF
>14|TRBJ1-1|TRBV10-2
CASSEGGGGTEAFF
>14|TRBJ2-3|TRBV6-5
CASSYFGQGKTQYF
>13|TRBJ2-7|TRBV18
CASSPGQTYEQYF
>16|TRBJ1-1|TRBV15
CATSRDRTGANTEAFF
>15|TRBJ2-3|TRBV19
CASSPKGGITDTQYF
>16|TRBJ1-3|TRBV5-6
CASSLYEIISGNTIYF
>15|TRBJ2-1|TRBV5-1
CASSLGLADYNEQFF
>19|TRBJ1-3|TRBV11-2
CASSLGPLGIGPSGNTIYF
>12|TRBJ1-6|TRBV30
CAWTQGTPPLHF
>15|TRBJ2-1|TRBV5-1
CASSTGTSGYNEQFF
>15|TRBJ1-1|TRBV18
CASSPNPGVNTEAFF
>16|TRBJ2-2|TRBV3-1/TRBV3-2
CASSLRGTGGSGELFF
>13|TRBJ2-5|TRBV24-1
CATSESASGAWYF
>15|TRBJ1-1|TRBV6-5
CASKLGGWSGTEAFF
>12|TRBJ2-7|TRBV10-3
CATQGVNYEQYF
>15|TRBJ1-5|TRBV5-1
CASSLEGVSNQPQHF
>15|TRBJ2-5|TRBV7-7
CASSGTSGRSETQYF
>15|TRBJ1-2|TRBV15
CATSRGLAGSYGYTF
>16|TRBJ1-4|TRBV6-5
CASSYIQGAYEEKLFF
>15|TRBJ2-3|TRBV18
CASSPQAGNTDTQYF
>15|TRBJ1-6|TRBV2
CASSGGRAVNSPLHF
>12|TRBJ2-7|TRBV30
CAWSVGQGRQYF
>16|TRBJ1-1|TRBV18
CASSLFGTGQYTEAFF
>15|TRBJ2-1|TRBV29-1
CSAPMTSGRDGEQFF